The sequence of this T cell receptor beta chain was determined in a study of CD8+CD57+ T cells in acquired aplastic anemia. In the study overall: There were roughly 10 million reads, on average, for CD4+ cells from healthy donors. Findings of the study overall: Significant differences in CD8+ Simpson's diversity were not observed between patients and controls. Overlap between patients and controls comprised twenty-nine CD8+ CDR3 sequences.

For CDR3 and TCR beta VDJ profiling, genomic DNA was the template used. TCRdb reprocessed the reads via MiXCR and lists one record per CDR3 protein. The data show 190,000 or so distinct CDR3 sequences, 61% seen once. Trimming took off 3 bases at V and 1 base at J, with 13 bases between the two ends. This CDR3 comprises 16 residues. Germline V CDR1 and CDR2: SGHTA, FQGTGA. Worth noting for this clonotype: Its antigen is not identified.

This receptor was identified in a human donor in good health. The chain links TRBV7-3 to TRBJ1-3; D is ambiguous. The sample was sorted CD4+, CD8+, or CD8+CD57+ T cells (not recorded which) from PBMCs. CDR3 DNA sequence: TGTGCCAGCAGCTTTGGGGAACGGCAGTCTGGAAACACCATATATTTT. Translating it yields CASSFGERQSGNTIYF.